This is a list of T cell receptor beta chains from one sample in a study of T cell therapy after organ transplantation. Antigen specificity for these receptors is unknown. Assay used: immunoSEQ multiplex PCR; TCRdb lists only in-frame clones, some missing. Of some 47,000 clones in the sample, about 95% were seen once. The specimen comprised CD8+ T cells from blood, sampled before autologous CMV-specific T cell therapy. The receptors come from a human patient who had received a solid organ transplant and had CMV disease. Each CDR3 is given with its conserved first and last residue. Fields, in order: V gene, clone size, J gene, D gene, CDR3 protein, CDR3 DNA. A D gene is named only where the DNA matches it firmly. Clone sizes are given selectively: once, few, many, or a class where the clone is expanded.

v_call: TRBV7-9; clone_size: -; j_call: TRBJ2-3; d_call: TRBD1; cdr3_aa: CASSLGQGAVDTQYF; cdr3_nt: TGTGCCAGCAGCTTAGGACAGGGGGCGGTGGATACGCAGTATTTT
v_call: TRBV6-6; clone_size: -; j_call: TRBJ2-5; d_call: -; cdr3_aa: CASNRDPGPVETQYF; cdr3_nt: TGTGCCAGTAACCGGGACCCAGGCCCGGTGGAGACCCAGTACTTC
v_call: TRBV15; clone_size: -; j_call: TRBJ1-1; d_call: -; cdr3_aa: CATCTDNTEAFF; cdr3_nt: TGTGCCACCTGCACGGATAACACTGAAGCTTTCTTT
v_call: TRBV2; clone_size: -; j_call: TRBJ2-3; d_call: -; cdr3_aa: CASQVGTYSTDTQYF; cdr3_nt: TGTGCCAGCCAGGTCGGGACTTATAGCACAGATACGCAGTATTTT
v_call: TRBV5-6; clone_size: -; j_call: TRBJ2-2; d_call: -; cdr3_aa: CASSPGSFTGELFF; cdr3_nt: TGTGCCAGCAGCCCCGGGTCTTTCACCGGGGAGCTGTTTTTT
v_call: TRBV9; clone_size: -; j_call: TRBJ1-1; d_call: -; cdr3_aa: CASSVVSGAGNEAFF; cdr3_nt: TGTGCCAGCAGCGTAGTCTCCGGAGCCGGCAATGAAGCTTTCTTT
v_call: TRBV29-1; clone_size: -; j_call: TRBJ2-7; d_call: TRBD1; cdr3_aa: CSVTGGLSSYEQYF; cdr3_nt: TGCAGCGTTACAGGGGGCTTATCGTCCTACGAGCAGTACTTC
v_call: TRBV6-5; clone_size: -; j_call: TRBJ2-2; d_call: -; cdr3_aa: CASSYGRVTNTGELFF; cdr3_nt: TGTGCCAGCAGTTATGGCAGGGTTACGAACACCGGGGAGCTGTTTTTT
v_call: TRBV5-4; clone_size: -; j_call: TRBJ1-1; d_call: -; cdr3_aa: CASSLYNTEAFF; cdr3_nt: TGTGCCAGCAGCTTGTACAACACTGAAGCTTTCTTT
v_call: TRBV27; clone_size: -; j_call: TRBJ2-3; d_call: TRBD2; cdr3_aa: CASTLGTSGRPTDLDTQYF; cdr3_nt: TGTGCCAGCACCCTTGGGACTAGCGGGAGGCCCACCGATTTGGATACGCAGTATTTT
v_call: TRBV2; clone_size: once; j_call: TRBJ2-1; d_call: -; cdr3_aa: CASKDSQYNEQFF; cdr3_nt: TGTGCCAGCAAGGACAGCCAGTACAATGAGCAGTTCTTC
v_call: TRBV5-1; clone_size: -; j_call: TRBJ2-5; d_call: TRBD2; cdr3_aa: CASSMGGRGETQYF; cdr3_nt: TGCGCCAGCAGTATGGGCGGGAGAGGAGAGACCCAGTACTTC
v_call: TRBV15; clone_size: once; j_call: TRBJ1-1; d_call: TRBD1; cdr3_aa: CATSRITGGRTEAFF; cdr3_nt: TGTGCCACCAGCAGAATAACAGGGGGAAGGACTGAAGCTTTCTTT
v_call: TRBV6-5; clone_size: -; j_call: TRBJ2-7; d_call: TRBD1; cdr3_aa: CASSYSIGQETYEQYF; cdr3_nt: TGTGCCAGCAGTTACTCGATCGGACAGGAGACCTACGAGCAGTACTTC
v_call: TRBV11-2; clone_size: -; j_call: TRBJ2-1; d_call: TRBD2; cdr3_aa: CASSHEEDLAGVGNEQFF; cdr3_nt: TGTGCCAGCAGCCACGAGGAGGATCTAGCGGGAGTGGGGAATGAGCAGTTCTTC
v_call: TRBV6-4; clone_size: -; j_call: TRBJ2-6; d_call: -; cdr3_aa: CASSDPSSGANVLTF; cdr3_nt: TGTGCCAGCAGTGACCCGTCCTCTGGGGCCAACGTCCTGACTTTC
v_call: TRBV7-9; clone_size: -; j_call: TRBJ2-5; d_call: TRBD1; cdr3_aa: CASRDGQGQETQYF; cdr3_nt: TGTGCCAGCAGGGACGGACAGGGACAAGAGACCCAGTACTTC
v_call: TRBV2; clone_size: -; j_call: TRBJ2-7; d_call: -; cdr3_aa: CASSRGSAYEQYF; cdr3_nt: TGTGCCAGCAGTCGCGGCAGTGCCTACGAGCAGTACTTC
v_call: TRBV7-9; clone_size: -; j_call: TRBJ2-4; d_call: -; cdr3_aa: CASSLDLGAAKNIQYF; cdr3_nt: TGTGCCAGCAGCTTAGATCTCGGCGCAGCCAAAAACATTCAGTACTTC
v_call: TRBV11-2; clone_size: -; j_call: TRBJ2-7; d_call: -; cdr3_aa: CASSLMGVAYEQYF; cdr3_nt: TGTGCCAGCAGCTTAATGGGGGTGGCCTACGAGCAGTACTTC
v_call: TRBV5-4; clone_size: -; j_call: TRBJ1-1; d_call: -; cdr3_aa: CASSLNVVTTEAFF; cdr3_nt: TGTGCCAGCAGCTTAAACGTTGTTACTACTGAAGCTTTCTTT
v_call: TRBV7-9; clone_size: -; j_call: TRBJ2-3; d_call: TRBD2; cdr3_aa: CASTPSGTSTPYSTDTQYF; cdr3_nt: TGTGCCAGCACCCCTTCCGGGACTAGCACGCCTTATAGCACAGATACGCAGTATTTT